The clone carrying this T cell receptor (beta chain) was seen only a few times. Within the sample, other DNA sequences also encode this same CDR3. This CDR3 is built from 14 residues. The ends were cut back, 6 bases at V and 2 bases at J, with 13 bases in the middle. CDR1 LNHDA and CDR2 SQIVND come from the germline V gene (reference sequence). TCRdb keeps only in-frame clones here, not all; method: immunoSEQ multiplex PCR. The data hold more than 20,000 clones, with roughly 90% observed a single time. The sample belongs to a study of control samples from healthy donors and cancer patients. Source material: PBMCs. The rearrangement links TRBV19 to TRBJ1-1, with D tentatively TRBD1 (5 bases). The clonotype comes from a man in his fifties or sixties with lung cancer. CDR3 residues: CASSLGRGNTEAFF. The CDR3 DNA sequence: TGTGCCAGTAGCCTGGGACGGGGAAACACTGAAGCTTTCTTT.